The 26 T cell receptor beta chains given below trace back to one sample, sequenced in a study of cytomegalovirus exposure and HLA in healthy donors. In the PCR, 60 Vbeta and 13 Jbeta primers were used. Data came from immunoSEQ multiplex PCR; TCRdb stores just in-frame clones and leaves some out. The table lists around 120,000 clones, 79% of them singletons. The sample comprised PBMCs. The receptor source for this set is a man aged 18 to 29 in good health and CMV-seronegative.

The V and J genes are TRBV7-7 and TRBJ2-1; 10 nucleotides match TRBD1. CDR1 SSHAT and CDR2 FNYEAQ come from the germline V gene (reference sequence). This CDR3 contains 12 residues. V shed 5 bases and J 9 bases; nucleotides not matched to a gene: 1. The CDR3 loop reads CASSRDRGEQFF. Here the CDR3 DNA reads TGTGCCAGCAGCCGGGACAGGGGTGAGCAGTTCTTC.

The chain carries TRBV7-2 and TRBJ2-7; 13 bases fit TRBD2. The length of the CDR3 is 15 residues. Germline CDR1 SGHTA, CDR2 FQGNSA. J was trimmed by 4 bases and V by 5 bases; bases with no gene match: 5. CDR3 nucleotides: TGTGCCAGCAGCATCCGGACTAGCGGGAGTTACGAGCAGTACTTC. It specifies CASSIRTSGSYEQYF.

This clone was picked up a small number of times. The rearrangement joins TRBV7-8 to TRBJ1-5; 9 bases line up with TRBD1. The CDR3 totals 15 residues. V lost 5 bases, J lost 0 bases, and 2 bases stayed unmatched. In germline, CDR1 is SGHVS, CDR2 FQNEAQ. CDR3 in DNA: TGTGCCAGCAGCCGGGGACAGGGTAGCAATCAGCCCCAGCATTTT. Translated: CASSRGQGSNQPQHF. The whole variable domain, filled in from reference TRBV7-8 and TRBJ1-5, reads GAGVSQSPRYKVAKRGQDVALRCDPISGHVSLFWYQQALGQGPEFLTYFQNEAQLDKSGLPSDRFFAERPEGSVSTLKIQRTQQEDSAVYLCASSRGQGSNQPQHFGDGTRLSIL.

The chain carries TRBV29-1 and TRBJ2-2; TRBD2 is a possible D gene (5 bases). Trimming took 6 bases from V and 2 from J, leaving 13 bases between them. Germline V gene lookup returns CDR1 SQVTM and CDR2 ANQGSEA. This CDR3 is built from 14 residues. As DNA, the CDR3 is TGCAGCGTCCCGGGGAACCTCAACACCGGGGAGCTGTTTTTT. This sequence encodes CSVPGNLNTGELFF.

This clone has a handful of counts. V and J are TRBV5-1 and TRBJ2-5; weak D call: TRBD2 (5 bases). The CDR3 has 14 amino acids. Germline V gives CDR1 SGHRS, CDR2 YFSETQ. The V gene lost 0 bases and the J gene lost 11 bases, with 17 bases spanning the gap. DNA of the CDR3: TGCGCCAGCAGCTTGGGTGGGAGTTTTGGTGAGCAGTACTTC. As protein: CASSLGGSFGEQYF.

This clone was detected once. The chain carries TRBV5-1 and TRBJ2-5; the D gene is possibly TRBD2 (6 bases). The J call may be in error: the DNA end matches TRBJ2-7 better. Germline values: CDR1 SGHRS, CDR2 YFSETQ. The CDR3 length is 14 residues. CDR3 sequence reads: CASSGGGGTYEQYF. The DNA of the CDR3 is TGCGCCAGCTCGGGCGGTGGAGGGACCTACGAGCAGTACTTC.

The J gene is TRBJ2-7, the V gene TRBV4-3, with 10 bases lining up with TRBD2. Germline V gene data show CDR1 as LGHNA and CDR2 as YSLEER. J lost 2 bases, V lost 4 bases, and 8 bases had no gene match. The CDR3 runs 16 residues. CDR3 sequence (DNA): TGCGCCAGCAGCCTAGTAGCGGGAGGCCAACCCTACGAGCAGTACTTC. The encoded protein is CASSLVAGGQPYEQYF.

The chain couples TRBV7-3 to TRBJ2-3, with a tentative D call TRBD2 (5 bases). Germline assignment: CDR1 SGHTA and CDR2 FQGTGA. CDR3 length: 14 residues. With 2 bases removed from V and 4 bases from J, the gap between germline ends came to 10 bases. The CDR3, as DNA: TGTGCCAGCAGCTTATATTCCGGGGCAGATACGCAGTATTTT. It specifies CASSLYSGADTQYF.

This clone was seen only a few times. The chain joins TRBV19 to TRBJ2-5; 12 bases agree with TRBD2. The CDR3 loop spans 17 amino acids. The trim removed 3 bases at V and 2 bases at J, leaving 7 bases unmatched. Germline assignment: CDR1 LNHDA and CDR2 SQIVND (reference sequence). CDR3 DNA: TGTGCCAGTAGTATTGGGGGACTAGCGGGCTGGCAAGAGACCCAGTACTTC. This sequence encodes CASSIGGLAGWQETQYF.

The rearrangement links TRBV5-6 to TRBJ2-5; D ambiguous. The CDR3 spans 11 residues. V was cut by 4 bases and J by 2 bases, with 3 bases left in between. The V gene's germline CDR1 is SGHDT and CDR2 YYEEEE. CDR3: CASSVQETQYF. The CDR3 bases are TGTGCCAGCAGCGTACAAGAGACCCAGTACTTC.

The chain carries TRBV27 and TRBJ2-5; 7 bases match TRBD1. Germline-derived CDR1 and CDR2 are MNHEY and SMNVEV (reference sequence). The CDR3 totals 14 residues. V was clipped by 5 bases and J by 3 bases; unmatched bases: 6. CDR3 loop: CASSDLGQEETQYF. The CDR3 DNA is TGTGCCAGCAGTGACCTCGGACAGGAAGAGACCCAGTACTTC.

This clone has more than one count but fewer than ten. J is TRBJ1-5 and V is TRBV7-3; D is perhaps TRBD1 (5 bases). This CDR3 is built from 17 residues. The V and J ends lost 5 bases and 0 bases respectively, with 17 bases between them. From germline, CDR1 is SGHTA and CDR2 FQGTGA. DNA of the CDR3: TGTGCCAGCAGCCCCACCTTACGACAGACTAGCAATCAGCCCCAGCATTTT. This sequence encodes CASSPTLRQTSNQPQHF. The full variable domain, completed using reference TRBV7-3 and TRBJ1-5, is GAGVSQTPSNKVTEKGKYVELRCDPISGHTALYWYRQSLGQGPEFLIYFQGTGAADDSGLPNDRFFAVRPEGSVSTLKIQRTERGDSAVYLCASSPTLRQTSNQPQHFGDGTRLSIL.

The chain combines TRBV9 with TRBJ1-2; 7 bases align to TRBD1. Germline lookup yields CDR1 SGDLS and CDR2 YYNGEE. CDR3 size: 15 residues. J was trimmed by 2 bases and V by 0 bases; bases with no gene match: 4. CDR3 in DNA: TGTGCCAGCAGCGTAGGGAGGGGGCAAAACTATGGCTACACCTTC. It is translated as CASSVGRGQNYGYTF.

J is TRBJ2-7 and V is TRBV19; D remains unclear. Germline values: CDR1 LNHDA, CDR2 SQIVND (reference sequence). This CDR3 comprises 13 residues. V lost 3 bases, J lost 2 bases, and 8 bases lay in between. DNA of the CDR3: TGTGCCAGTAGTATTCGGCAGGCCTACGAGCAGTACTTC. Translation: CASSIRQAYEQYF.

The CDR3 spells CASSIGTGASNTEAFF. As DNA, the CDR3 is TGTGCCAGTAGTATAGGGACAGGGGCGTCGAACACTGAAGCTTTCTTT. The rearrangement uses TRBV19 and TRBJ1-1, with TRBD1 identical over 9 bases. The V and J ends lost 1 base and 1 base, in that order; junction bases with no gene match: 4. From germline, CDR1 is LNHDA and CDR2 SQIVND (reference sequence). The CDR3 is 16 residues long.

This CDR3 is CASSAGGQETQYF. DNA for the CDR3: TGTGCCAGCAGTGCAGGGGGGCAAGAGACCCAGTACTTC. V and J are TRBV2 and TRBJ2-5, with D possibly TRBD1 on 7 matching bases. The V gene lost 4 bases and the J gene lost 2 bases, with 8 bases spanning the gap. The CDR3 is 13 residues long. Germline values: CDR1 SNHLY, CDR2 FYNNEI. The full variable domain, in which reference TRBV2 and TRBJ2-5 provide the parts outside the CDR3, is EPEVTQTPSHQVTQMGQEVILRCVPISNHLYFYWYRQILGQKVEFLVSFYNNEISEKSEIFDDQFSVERPDGSNFTLKIRSTKLEDSAMYFCASSAGGQETQYFGPGTRLLVL.

This clone has only a few counts. The genes are TRBV7-2 and TRBJ1-1; no firm D call. Germline lookup yields CDR1 SGHTA and CDR2 FQGNSA. This CDR3 spans 14 amino acids. The V end lost 6 bases, the J end lost 1 base, and 12 bases lay between the germline ends. CDR3 nucleotides: TGTGCCAGCAGTAAACAGATTACGAACACTGAAGCTTTCTTT. This sequence encodes CASSKQITNTEAFF.

This rearrangement joins TRBV4-2 to TRBJ2-7; D is ambiguous. The CDR3 contains 14 residues. CDR1 is LGHNA, CDR2 YNFKEQ, per germline. V was shortened by 1 base and J by 0 bases, with 7 bases between the two germline ends. CDR3 region: CASSQGYSSYEQYF. The CDR3 nucleotides are TGTGCCAGCAGCCAAGGTTACAGCTCCTACGAGCAGTACTTC.

The rearrangement links TRBV28 to TRBJ1-3; 8 positions agree with TRBD1. The CDR3 loop spans 16 amino acids. Losses at the gene ends were 1 base for V and 4 bases for J; bases not matched to a gene: 6. Germline CDR1 and CDR2: MDHEN and SYDVKM. The CDR3 sequence: CASSLYPQGAGNTIYF. In DNA form, the CDR3 reads TGTGCCAGCAGTTTATATCCGCAGGGGGCAGGAAACACCATATATTTT.

This clone was seen once. The chain employs TRBV5-1 and TRBJ2-7; TRBD2 matches 7 bases. J gave up 4 bases and V 5 bases, and 3 bases lay outside the gene matches. Germline loops: CDR1 SGHRS, CDR2 YFSETQ. The CDR3 spans 12 residues. The CDR3 reads CASRGGSYEQYF. CDR3 coding DNA: TGCGCCAGCAGGGGCGGGAGTTACGAGCAGTACTTC. The full variable domain, with the rest looked up from reference TRBV5-1 and TRBJ2-7, is KAGVTQTPRYLIKTRGQQVTLSCSPISGHRSVSWYQQTPGQGLQFLFEYFSETQRNKGNFPGRFSGRQFSNSRSEMNVSTLELGDSALYLCASRGGSYEQYFGPGTRLTVT.

V and J are TRBV7-3 and TRBJ1-3; D is unclear. The CDR3 runs to 12 residues. The germline CDR1 and CDR2 sequences are SGHTA and FQGTGA. The V gene lost 3 bases and the J gene lost 8 bases, with 8 bases spanning the gap. This CDR3 reads CASSFDRDTIYF. CDR3 bases: TGTGCCAGCAGCTTCGACCGGGACACCATATATTTT.

The V and J genes are TRBV28 and TRBJ1-6; no clear D. V lost 3 bases, J lost 0 bases, and 6 bases lay in between. The CDR3 consists of 15 residues. Per germline, CDR1 MDHEN and CDR2 SYDVKM. In DNA form, the CDR3 reads TGTGCCAGCAGTTTGGCTAGCTCCTATAATTCACCCCTCCACTTT. Residues: CASSLASSYNSPLHF.

This chain connects TRBV29-1 to TRBJ2-2, with 7 bases matching TRBD2. Germline CDR1 and CDR2: SQVTM and ANQGSEA. J was trimmed by 2 bases and V by 7 bases; bases with no gene match: 4. CDR3 size: 13 residues. The CDR3 bases are TGCAGCGCCGGGAGGTTCAACACCGGGGAGCTGTTTTTT. This encodes CSAGRFNTGELFF.

This clone was detected only once. J is TRBJ1-1 and V is TRBV7-3, with a tentative D call TRBD1 (6 bases). The CDR3 sequence is 15 residues long. In germline, CDR1 is SGHTA, CDR2 FQGTGA. Trimming stripped 2 bases from V and 1 base from J, with 11 bases between. The CDR3: CASSLWGGTNTEAFF. In nucleotides, the CDR3 is TGTGCCAGCAGCTTATGGGGGGGCACGAACACTGAAGCTTTCTTT.

This clone was seen more than once but under ten times. The V call is TRBV7-2, the J call TRBJ2-7, with D maybe TRBD2 (6 bases). CDR1 is SGHTA, CDR2 FQGNSA, per germline. Trimming removed 5 bases at V and 2 bases at J, with 16 bases between. The CDR3 consists of 15 residues. The CDR3 loop is CASSGAGLAAYEQYF. CDR3 in DNA: TGTGCCAGCAGCGGGGCGGGGCTAGCAGCCTACGAGCAGTACTTC.

In this sample, this clone turned up once. This chain connects TRBV4-1 to TRBJ2-7; 7 bases agree with TRBD2. Germline V gives CDR1 MGHRA, CDR2 YSYEKL. The junction had 8 bases not matched to a gene; V was cut back by 0 bases and J by 6 bases. This CDR3 has 15 residues. The CDR3: CASSQDRRELAEQYF. DNA for the CDR3: TGCGCCAGCAGCCAAGATAGGCGGGAGTTGGCCGAGCAGTACTTC.